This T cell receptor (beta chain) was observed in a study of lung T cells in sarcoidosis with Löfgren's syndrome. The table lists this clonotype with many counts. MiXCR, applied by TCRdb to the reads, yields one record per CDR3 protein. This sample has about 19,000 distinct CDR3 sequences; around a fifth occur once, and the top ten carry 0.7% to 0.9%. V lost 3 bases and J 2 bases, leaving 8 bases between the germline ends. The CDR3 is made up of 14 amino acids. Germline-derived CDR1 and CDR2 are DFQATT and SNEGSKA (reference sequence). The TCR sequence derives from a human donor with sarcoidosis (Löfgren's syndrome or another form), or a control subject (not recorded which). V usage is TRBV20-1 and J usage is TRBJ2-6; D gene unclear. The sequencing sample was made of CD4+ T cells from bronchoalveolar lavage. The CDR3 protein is CSASDQTGANVLTF. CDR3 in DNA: TGCAGTGCTAGCGACCAGACTGGGGCCAACGTCCTGACTTTC.